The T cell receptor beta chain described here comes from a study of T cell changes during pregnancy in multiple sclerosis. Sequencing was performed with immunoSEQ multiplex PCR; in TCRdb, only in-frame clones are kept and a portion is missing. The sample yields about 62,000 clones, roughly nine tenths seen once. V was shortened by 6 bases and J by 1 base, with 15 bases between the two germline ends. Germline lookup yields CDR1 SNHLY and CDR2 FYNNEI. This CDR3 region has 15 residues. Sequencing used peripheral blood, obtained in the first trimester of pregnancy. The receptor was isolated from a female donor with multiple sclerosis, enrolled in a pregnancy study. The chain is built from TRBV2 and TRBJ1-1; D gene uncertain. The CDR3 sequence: CASRGVRAGNTEAFF. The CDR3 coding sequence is TGTGCCAGCAGGGGAGTGCGCGCCGGGAACACTGAAGCTTTCTTT.